This T cell receptor (beta chain) was identified during a study of blood T cell repertoires in COVID-19 (dated by TCRdb to 2018 to 2020). Concerning the study at large: Samples from collaborators originated in the United States, Italy and Spain and spanned both the acute and convalescent phases of COVID-19. Deeply sampled blood TCRbeta repertoires from subjects exposed to, actively infected with, or recovered from COVID-19 were included in the dataset. The samples were drawn from the first 160 participants of the ongoing ImmuneRACE study and from 1,254 subjects provided by 6 global collaborators. Where available, HLA class I and class II types were taken from metadata supplied by the sample provider and were not determined by assay-based typing. A de-identified subject ID, COVID-19 status, age in years and sex were almost always included in the sample metadata. The repertoires were made available in a free public database intended to serve as a resource for research on the immune response to SARS-CoV-2. The prospective study material was composed of cDNA or gDNA derived from T cells, B-cell-depleted T cells, or PBMCs. General conclusions and limits of the study: The quantity of clinical and demographic metadata differed by source and by participant and was supplied without curation.

Whole blood was collected in K2EDTA tubes by collaborating institutions according to the institutions' own protocols. Collaborator samples were shipped for TCRbeta analysis as frozen whole blood, isolated PBMCs, or DNA extracted from either sample type. Concerning this clone itself: Its antigen remains undetermined. Qualities for individual bases were not recorded, and no much larger clone is one base off.

TCRbeta CDR3 regions were amplified from genomic DNA using the immunoSEQ Assay, a bias-controlled multiplex PCR. In the original analysis: Nucleated cell counts per sample were estimated from amplification of reference gene primers within the assay. To quantify the absolute abundance of each unique TCRbeta CDR3 rearrangement, sequence reads were collapsed and filtered. Productive Simpson clonality was computed per sample as the square root of Simpson's diversity index over productive rearrangements. TCRdb limited this immuneACCESS table to in-frame rearrangements with V and J called. A share of clones is missing; checked studies link under half to unresolved V genes, and the rest is unexplained. The V and J calls and clone size were taken over from that table, and D and trimming were inferred from the DNA. The sample table contains about 250,000 clones; only one count was recorded for around 90% of them. The ten biggest clones cover roughly 3.1% of the sample.

Looking up the germline V gene yields CDR1 MNHEY and CDR2 SVGEGT. The CDR3 contains 19 residues, cysteine and phenylalanine counted. Solely the CDR3 DNA is kept, with 57 bases framed from the first base. V is cut back by 2 bases and J by 3 bases, with 16 bases in the junction unmatched. This receptor was obtained from a young man with active or convalescent COVID-19. The sequencing input was peripheral blood. This receptor chain uses TRBV6-2 or TRBV6-3 and TRBJ2-5; TRBD2 agrees with 9 junctional bases. The bases are TGTGCCAGCAGTTACGATGTGGCCCGGGCGGGAGGGCTGGAAGAGACCCAGTACTTC. Its protein reads: CASSYDVARAGGLEETQYF.